This T cell receptor beta chain was sequenced in a study of OX40 agonist ivuxolimab in advanced cancers. About the study: Every 2 weeks, patients got intravenous ivuxolimab at one of six dose levels (0.01-10 mg/kg). Patients assigned to dose escalation were diagnosed with hepatocellular carcinoma, melanoma, renal cell or head and neck cancer.

Remarks on this clone: No antigen is known for it.

Overall study findings and caveats: Undetermined was the antigen specificity of the expanded peripheral T cells.

This CDR3 spans 14 amino acids. V dropped 6 bases and J dropped 4; count of bases not matched to a gene: 6. Germline V gene data show CDR1 as MNHEY and CDR2 as SVGAGI. The data were produced by immunoSEQ multiplex PCR, yet TCRdb's version contains in-frame clones alone and is incomplete. The sample has about 82,000 clones, 75% to 90% seen once. The receptor was derived from an adult with an advanced solid tumor such as melanoma, head and neck, liver or kidney cancer. Sequencing was performed on CD4+ or CD8+ T cells sorted from blood, taken in a trial of the OX40 agonist ivuxolimab. The rearrangement joins TRBV6-5 to TRBJ2-7, with 10 bases aligning to TRBD1. As DNA, the CDR3 is TGTGCCAGCAGGTTTGGACAGGGGGAATACGAGCAGTACTTC. Protein: CASRFGQGEYEQYF.